The 28 T cell receptor beta chains presented below share a single source sample, sequenced in a study of T cell repertoires in cytomegalovirus infection. TCRdb recomputed calls from the reads with MiXCR, one row per CDR3 protein. Altogether under 800,000 distinct CDR3 sequences are present, roughly 26% being singletons, with the ten largest covering 8%. Sequencing used CD8+ T cells from PBMCs. Receptor source: a human donor in good health (CMV status not recorded). Some clones in this sample may be carry-over from other donors' samples.

Only a few counts were recorded for this clonotype. This chain links TRBV14 with TRBJ1-2, with D tentatively TRBD1 (5 bases). The length of the CDR3 is 13 residues. V dropped 4 bases and J dropped 3 bases, with 9 bases sitting between them. Per the germline V gene, CDR1 is SGHDN and CDR2 is FVKESK. This CDR3 reads CASSPGSYYGYTF. The CDR3 coding sequence is TGTGCCAGCAGCCCAGGGAGTTACTATGGCTACACCTTC.

The gene calls are TRBV7-9 and TRBJ2-5; D may be TRBD2 (5 bases). Trimming shortened V by 5 bases and J by 10 bases, and 23 bases separated the two germline ends. Germline-derived CDR1 and CDR2 are SEHNR and FQNEAQ (reference sequence). The CDR3 spans 15 residues. In DNA form, the CDR3 reads TGTGCCAGCAGCCCTCGAAGCGGACCCAAGAGAGACCAGTACTTC. Translated, it gives CASSPRSGPKRDQYF. Drawing the rest from reference TRBV7-9 and TRBJ2-5, the complete variable domain is DTGVSQNPRHKITKRGQNVTFRCDPISEHNRLYWYRQTLGQGPEFLTYFQNEAQLEKSRLLSDRFSAERPKGSFSTLEIQRTEQGDSAMYLCASSPRSGPKRDQYFGPGTRLLVL.

This chain connects TRBV28 to TRBJ2-7; 9 positions match TRBD1. The ends lost 8 bases at V and 3 bases at J; junction bases unmatched: 11. Germline CDR1 reads MDHEN; CDR2 reads SYDVKM. This CDR3 region has 15 residues. The CDR3: CASGITGTGLYEQYF. CDR3 nucleotide sequence: TGTGCCAGCGGAATTACCGGGACAGGGCTCTACGAGCAGTACTTC.

The chain links TRBV3-1 to TRBJ2-1; D is tentatively TRBD1 or TRBD2 (6 bases each). The V end was cut by 0 bases, the J end by 4 bases, with 22 bases between. The length of the CDR3 is 19 residues. Germline V gene data show CDR1 as LGHDT and CDR2 as YNNKEL (reference sequence). In DNA, the CDR3 is TGTGCCAGCAGCCAAGATCTTAGGTATTACCGGGGGCAGTACAATGAGCAGTTCTTC. It encodes CASSQDLRYYRGQYNEQFF.

The V gene is TRBV29-1, the J gene TRBJ1-4; TRBD1 aligns across 9 bases. The CDR3 runs to 17 residues. With V trimmed by 6 bases and J by 5 bases, 16 bases remained unmatched. Germline V gene data show CDR1 as SQVTM and CDR2 as ANQGSEA. Here the CDR3 DNA reads TGCAGCGTCCGAGTTTGGAGCGCCGGGACAGGGAATGAAAAACTGTTTTTT. This translates into CSVRVWSAGTGNEKLFF. The whole variable domain, filled in from reference TRBV29-1 and TRBJ1-4, reads SAVISQKPSRDICQRGTSLTIQCQVDSQVTMMFWYRQQPGQSLTLIATANQGSEATYESGFVIDKFPISRPNLTFSTLTVSNMSPEDSSIYLCSVRVWSAGTGNEKLFFGSGTQLSVL.

About this clonotype itself: This may stem from a read error, because a much larger clone lies one nucleotide away. The chain employs TRBV7-4 and TRBJ2-2, with D hard to call. Trimming took off 1 base at V and 6 bases at J, with 9 bases between the two ends. Per the germline V gene, CDR1 is SGHVT and CDR2 is SQSDAQ. This CDR3 is built from 14 residues. The CDR3 DNA is TGTGCCAGCAGCTTAGAAACCGGGTCCGGGGAGCTGTTTTTT. As protein: CASSLETGSGELFF. Complete variable domain (other parts from reference TRBV7-4 and TRBJ2-2): GAGVSQSPRYKVAKRGRDVALRCDSISGHVTLYWYRQTLGQGSEVLTYSQSDAQRDKSGRPSGRFSAERPERSVSTLKIQRTEQGDSAVYLCASSLETGSGELFFGEGSRLTVL.

This clonotype occurred a few times. The chain carries TRBV4-1 and TRBJ2-1; D possibly matches TRBD1 or TRBD2 (5 bases each). CDR1 is MGHRA, CDR2 YSYEKL, per germline. The CDR3 is made up of 14 amino acids. The V gene lost 6 bases and the J gene lost 8 bases, with 17 bases spanning the gap. The CDR3, as DNA: TGCGCCAGCAGTCGGCGCGAGGGGACCTATGAGCAGTTCTTC. It codes for CASSRREGTYEQFF.

This clonotype was found many times. CDR3 amino acids: CASSLTLSEAFF. The CDR3 nucleotides are TGTGCCAGCAGCTTGACTCTGAGTGAAGCTTTCTTT. The gene calls are TRBV7-9 and TRBJ1-1; no clear D gene. CDR1 SEHNR and CDR2 FQNEAQ come from the germline V gene (reference sequence). Trimming cost V 3 bases and J 7 bases, with 9 bases left between them. This CDR3 has 12 amino acids.

This clonotype was recorded at least ten times. V is TRBV28 and J is TRBJ2-2; tentatively, D is TRBD1 (6 bases). This CDR3 is built from 20 residues. The germline V gene encodes CDR1 MDHEN and CDR2 SYDVKM. V lost 1 base to trimming and J lost 2 bases, with 23 bases between them. The DNA of the CDR3 is TGTGCCAGCAGTTTATCCCCCTATGTAGTTGTCAGGGGTAACACCGGGGAGCTGTTTTTT. As protein: CASSLSPYVVVRGNTGELFF.

This clonotype occurred a few times. V usage is TRBV4-2 and J usage is TRBJ2-2, with D perhaps matching TRBD1 (6 bases). The CDR3 extends over 14 amino acids. Germline V lookup: CDR1 LGHNA, CDR2 YNFKEQ. The germline V and J ends were trimmed by 4 bases and 6 bases, with 12 bases remaining between them. This chain's CDR3 is CASSPQGSAGELFF. In DNA, the CDR3 is TGTGCCAGCAGCCCACAGGGTTCCGCCGGGGAGCTGTTTTTT.

The chain combines TRBV20-1 with TRBJ1-2; possibly TRBD1 for D (5 bases). Trimming shortened V by 0 bases and J by 5 bases, and 19 bases separated the two germline ends. The CDR3 sequence is 16 residues long. Looked up from germline, CDR1 is DFQATT and CDR2 is SNEGSKA (reference sequence). CDR3 in amino acids: CSARDWGAGRSYGYTF. CDR3 DNA: TGCAGTGCTAGAGATTGGGGAGCAGGGCGTTCTTATGGCTACACCTTC.

This clonotype occurred a few times. V is TRBV24-1 and J is TRBJ2-1; D unresolved. Trimming left V 5 bases short and J 4 bases short, with 5 bases between. The CDR3 extends over 12 amino acids. Germline V gives CDR1 KGHDR, CDR2 SFDVKD. The CDR3 nucleotides read TGTGCCACCAGTGCCAAATACAATGAGCAGTTCTTC. Protein product: CATSAKYNEQFF.

This clonotype came up many times. This chain uses TRBV7-9 with TRBJ2-5; 8 bases map to TRBD1. The V segment lost 5 bases and the J segment 5 bases; nucleotides outside the gene matches: 7. This CDR3 has 14 residues. The germline V gene has CDR1 SEHNR and CDR2 FQNEAQ (reference sequence). CDR3 region: CASSPDRVIETQYF. The CDR3 DNA reads TGTGCCAGCAGCCCGGACAGGGTGATCGAGACCCAGTACTTC.

The chain is built from TRBV6-5 and TRBJ2-1; unclear D gene. Germline-derived CDR1 and CDR2 are MNHEY and SVGAGI. The CDR3 has 12 amino acids. V was shortened by 6 bases and J by 8 bases, with 11 bases between the two germline ends. The CDR3 region is CASSPSNYEQFF. CDR3 in DNA: TGTGCCAGCAGCCCCTCCAATTATGAGCAGTTCTTC.

The rearrangement links TRBV7-3 to TRBJ2-5; D gene uncertain. Trimming took off 5 bases at V and 5 bases at J, with 18 bases between the two ends. Germline V gives CDR1 SGHTA, CDR2 FQGTGA. The length of the CDR3 is 15 residues. CDR3 amino acids: CASSPDAAPRETQYF. The CDR3 region has the DNA TGTGCCAGCAGCCCCGACGCGGCACCCAGGGAGACCCAGTACTTC.

With respect to this clonotype: No conserved phenylalanine or tryptophan ends this CDR3, so it is likely a read error. The chain joins TRBV20-1 to TRBJ1-2; 8 bases are a match to TRBD1. Per the germline V gene, CDR1 is DFQATT and CDR2 is SNEGSKA (reference sequence). V shed 0 bases, J shed 2 bases, and the junction held 5 bases outside the gene matches. CDR3 length equals 15 residues. The CDR3, as DNA: TGCAGTGCTAGAGATCGCAGGGGGCGGAACTATGGCTACACCTCC. Translating it yields CSARDRRGRNYGYTS.

The rearrangement uses TRBV4-1 and TRBJ2-3; TRBD2 is a possible D gene (6 bases). Germline assignment: CDR1 MGHRA and CDR2 YSYEKL. The germline V and J ends were trimmed by 3 bases and 5 bases, with 24 bases remaining between them. This CDR3 region has 18 residues. CDR3 in DNA: TGCGCCAGCAGCCAGGGGGACTGGGACTCTTCTTTTGTAGATACGCAGTATTTT. As protein: CASSQGDWDSSFVDTQYF.

In regard to this clonotype: A much more abundant neighbour one base away suggests this may be a read error. A read error is likely, as this CDR3 ends without the conserved phenylalanine or tryptophan. The chain is built from TRBV7-6 and TRBJ2-1; D gene uncertain. The CDR3 contains 12 residues. Trimming shortened V by 5 bases and J by 8 bases, and 10 bases separated the two germline ends. Germline assignment: CDR1 SGHVS and CDR2 FNYEAQ. CDR3 residues: CASSIISYEQFC. In DNA, the CDR3 is TGTGCCAGCAGCATTATTTCGTATGAGCAGTTCTGC.

Here the CDR3 reads CASSPLGGPTEAFF. The CDR3 nucleotides read TGTGCCAGCAGCCCCCTCGGAGGGCCCACTGAAGCTTTCTTT. This sequence joins TRBV7-3 and TRBJ1-1; D not resolved. The CDR3 covers 14 residues. Trimming left V 5 bases short and J 4 bases short, with 14 bases between. Germline V gene data show CDR1 as SGHTA and CDR2 as FQGTGA.

Here the CDR3 DNA reads TGTGCCAGCAGCTTAGCTCAAGATATAAGCCCAAAGGTTGGCTACACCTTC. Protein product: CASSLAQDISPKVGYTF. The chain recombines TRBV7-4 with TRBJ1-2; D is uncertain. Per the germline V gene, CDR1 is SGHVT and CDR2 is SQSDAQ. The CDR3 has 17 amino acids. V gave up 0 bases and J gave up 7 bases, with 21 bases separating them.

The genes are TRBV29-1 and TRBJ2-3; D not certain. CDR1 is SQVTM, CDR2 ANQGSEA, per germline. The CDR3 has 12 residues. Deletions cut 6 bases from V and 2 bases from J, with 9 bases between. This chain's CDR3 is CSVPGSTDTQYF. CDR3 DNA sequence: TGCAGCGTCCCTGGCTCCACAGATACGCAGTATTTT.

This clonotype was seen at least ten times. The CDR3 DNA sequence: TGTGCCAGCAGCCAACATCAGGGTCTGAACACTGAAGCTTTCTTT. Residues: CASSQHQGLNTEAFF. This sequence joins TRBV7-2 and TRBJ1-1; TRBD1 is a possible D gene (5 bases). The V end was cut by 5 bases, the J end by 0 bases, with 13 bases between. This CDR3 has 15 amino acids. Germline-derived CDR1 and CDR2 are SGHTA and FQGNSA.

A remark on this clonotype: At one end the junction does not follow the germline gene, possibly because of a read error. The chain recombines TRBV7-6 with TRBJ2-5; 7 nucleotides line up with TRBD2. The CDR3 is made up of 16 amino acids. Germline V CDR1 and CDR2: SGHVS, FNYEAQ. CDR3 residues: CVSSLVVAGLQETQYF. CDR3 nucleotide sequence: TGTGTCAGCAGCTTAGTGGTAGCGGGCCTCCAAGAGACCCAGTACTTC.

This clonotype was seen just once. V is TRBV28 and J is TRBJ1-2, with TRBD1 matching over 8 bases. The germline V gene encodes CDR1 MDHEN and CDR2 SYDVKM. The CDR3 is 14 residues long. Trimming cost V 5 bases and J 2 bases; bases outside gene matches: 4. The CDR3 coding sequence is TGTGCCAGCAGTAACAGGGGGTACAACTATGGCTACACCTTC. Amino acid sequence: CASSNRGYNYGYTF.

This clonotype was counted between two and nine times. This chain uses TRBV12-3 or TRBV12-4 with TRBJ2-1; either TRBD1 or TRBD2 may fit D (5 bases each). With 6 bases removed from V and 6 bases from J, the gap between germline ends came to 18 bases. CDR3 length: 15 residues. The CDR3 loop is CASSQTEGNINEQFF. The CDR3 DNA reads TGTGCCAGCAGCCAAACAGAGGGGAACATCAATGAGCAGTTCTTC.

The CDR3 DNA sequence: TGTGCCAGCAGCCAGACGGGTGTGGACCAGTACTTC. Translated: CASSQTGVDQYF. This chain links TRBV3-1 with TRBJ2-5; no definite D call. Looked up from germline, CDR1 is LGHDT and CDR2 is YNNKEL (reference sequence). The CDR3 totals 12 residues. Trimming removed 3 bases from V and 10 bases from J, with 12 bases in between.

The chain employs TRBV6-5 and TRBJ2-6; no firm D call. Germline V CDR1 and CDR2: MNHEY, SVGAGI. The CDR3 sequence is 14 residues long. V lost 8 bases, J lost 0 bases, and 8 bases lay in between. The CDR3 sequence: CASLDGSGANVLTF. CDR3 nucleotide sequence: TGTGCCAGCCTAGATGGCTCTGGGGCCAACGTCCTGACTTTC.

This clonotype was counted many times. Compared with germline, one end of the junction differs, possibly owing to a read error. V usage is TRBV7-8 and J usage is TRBJ2-1; no reliable D call. Looked up from germline, CDR1 is SGHVS and CDR2 is FQNEAQ. CDR3 size: 15 residues. In DNA form, the CDR3 reads TGTGCCAGCAGCACACTTTGGGTAGACCCGTTCGTAACCCGCTTC. The encoded protein is CASSTLWVDPFVTRF.